This entry lists 5 T cell receptor beta chains sequenced from one sample in a study of regulatory T cells in long-lasting Graves disease. HTBI primers from iRepertoire and Arm-PCR of CDR3 regions yielded the TCR beta libraries. In TCRdb, the multiplex PCR reads were re-called with MiXCR into one record per CDR3 protein. Of 510,000 or so distinct CDR3 sequences listed, approximately 12% are singletons. The time point is: newly diagnosed GD, antithyroid drugs for less than 3 months. With RNA extracted from PBMCs as input, the TCR library was made. This sample was shared with a second study, whose subject was T cells in Graves' hyperthyroidism and ophthalmopathy.

The source material was peripheral blood mononuclear cells (PBMCs), sampled at new diagnosis, from a patient treated with antithyroid drugs. These receptors were obtained from a woman in her twenties or thirties with Graves disease.

The CDR3 loop is CASSQEIAGSKQFF. Written as DNA, the CDR3 is TGTGCCAGCAGCCAAGAAATCGCTGGGAGCAAGCAGTTCTTC. The gene calls are TRBV14 and TRBJ2-1, with D possibly being TRBD2 (5 bases). The CDR3 is 14 amino acids. Germline values: CDR1 SGHDN, CDR2 FVKESK. The ends were cut back, 0 bases at V and 11 bases at J, with 14 bases in the middle.

This chain connects TRBV12-3 or TRBV12-4 to TRBJ1-6, with a weak D call TRBD1 (6 bases). Between the trimmed V and J ends, which lost 3 bases and 0 bases, there was a span of 15 bases. The CDR3 consists of 18 residues. CDR3 protein: CASSFSYREGSYNSPLHF. In DNA, the CDR3 is TGTGCCAGCAGTTTCAGTTACAGGGAAGGCTCCTATAATTCACCCCTCCACTTT.

Many counts were recorded for this clonotype. This chain joins TRBV28 and TRBJ2-7; 10 positions agree with TRBD1. V trimming: 5 bases; J trimming: 5 bases; junction bases outside the gene matches: 12. The germline V gene encodes CDR1 MDHEN and CDR2 SYDVKM. The CDR3 covers 16 residues. The DNA for the CDR3 is TGTGCCAGCAGTCACCCATGGACAGGGGGGTTGGACGAGCAGTACTTC. It encodes CASSHPWTGGLDEQYF.

This clonotype was counted a few times. This rearrangement joins TRBV6-1 to TRBJ2-7; TRBD1 aligns across 9 bases. V shed 10 bases, J shed 5 bases, and the junction held 6 bases outside the gene matches. This CDR3 is 12 amino acids long. The V gene's germline CDR1 is MNHNS and CDR2 SASEGT. The CDR3 DNA follows: TGTGCCACGGGGACAGGGAATCACGAGCAGTACTTC. It yields the protein CATGTGNHEQYF.

This clonotype was seen repeatedly, ten times or more. CDR3 protein: CASSYEGGSPLHF. For the CDR3, the DNA is TGTGCCAGCAGTTACGAGGGTGGCTCACCCCTCCACTTT. The chain joins TRBV6-5 to TRBJ1-6; D not certain. Germline-derived CDR1 and CDR2 are MNHEY and SVGAGI. Trimming removed 2 bases from V and 10 bases from J, with 9 bases in between. There are 13 residues in the CDR3.